These 23 T cell receptor beta chains originate from one sample sequenced in a study of T cell responses to AZD1222 COVID-19 vaccine. TCRdb keeps only in-frame clones here, not all; method: immunoSEQ multiplex PCR. Among about 160,000 clones listed, about 91% were seen once. Sequenced material: peripheral blood, taken 28 days after the second AZD1222 dose. The receptor set was obtained from an adult who received the AZD1222 COVID-19 vaccine.

The table lists this clone with a count of one. The chain uses TRBV19 and TRBJ1-1; perhaps TRBD1 as D (5 bases). Trimming removed 11 bases at V and 5 bases at J, with 18 bases between. Germline CDR1 is LNHDA and CDR2 is SQIVND (reference sequence). This CDR3 has 13 amino acids. CDR3 in DNA: TGTGCCTCTCAAGGGCAGGGTGAGACTGAAGCTTTCTTT. This encodes CASQGQGETEAFF.

The chain links TRBV24-1 to TRBJ2-1; D remains unclear. Germline V lookup: CDR1 KGHDR, CDR2 SFDVKD. The CDR3 has 12 residues. The V end was cut by 3 bases, the J end by 5 bases, with 4 bases between. The CDR3 loop reads CATSDGDNEQFF. The CDR3 nucleotides read TGTGCCACCAGTGATGGGGACAATGAGCAGTTCTTC.

The genes are TRBV11-2 and TRBJ1-5, with 7 bases that match TRBD1. V lost 5 bases to trimming and J lost 4 bases; unmatched junction nucleotides: 11. The V gene's germline CDR1 is SGHAT and CDR2 FQNNGV. The CDR3 length is 16 residues. CDR3 sequence (DNA): TGTGCCAGCAGCCCAATCAGGGGGGCAAGAAATCAGCCCCAGCATTTT. It specifies CASSPIRGARNQPQHF.

This sequence joins TRBV2 and TRBJ2-3; TRBD2 matches at 13 bases. Per the germline V gene, CDR1 is SNHLY and CDR2 is FYNNEI. With 7 bases clipped from V and 6 bases from J, the junction kept 10 bases outside the gene matches. CDR3 length: 16 residues. Written as DNA, the CDR3 is TGTGCCAGCACGGGACGGACTAGCGGGGGTACGGATACGCAGTATTTT. Translation gives CASTGRTSGGTDTQYF.

The chain uses TRBV18 and TRBJ1-4; D is unresolved. The V gene lost 0 bases and the J gene lost 5 bases, with 16 bases spanning the gap. CDR1 and CDR2 from the germline V gene are KGHSH and LQKENI. The CDR3 is 17 residues long. CDR3 protein: CASSPPADLRRNEKLFF. Written as DNA, the CDR3 is TGTGCCAGCTCACCACCGGCGGACCTGAGGAGGAATGAAAAACTGTTTTTT.

The V call is TRBV2, the J call TRBJ1-5; 7 bases match TRBD1. This CDR3 contains 15 residues. Trimming removed 7 bases from V and 0 bases from J; junction bases left unmatched: 6. Germline CDR1 SNHLY, CDR2 FYNNEI. The CDR3 nucleotides read TGTGCCAGCAAAATCGACAGGGCTAGCAATCAGCCCCAGCATTTT. As protein: CASKIDRASNQPQHF. Combining the CDR3 with reference TRBV2 and TRBJ1-5 gives the whole variable domain EPEVTQTPSHQVTQMGQEVILRCVPISNHLYFYWYRQILGQKVEFLVSFYNNEISEKSEIFDDQFSVERPDGSNFTLKIRSTKLEDSAMYFCASKIDRASNQPQHFGDGTRLSIL.

This chain links TRBV9 with TRBJ1-6, with a tentative D call TRBD1 (5 bases). The CDR3 totals 13 residues. CDR1 SGDLS and CDR2 YYNGEE come from the germline V gene. Trimming removed 1 base at V and 8 bases at J, with 7 bases between. This CDR3 is CASSVQGDSPLHF. The DNA for the CDR3 is TGTGCCAGCAGCGTACAGGGAGATTCACCCCTCCACTTT.

The chain has TRBV13 and TRBJ2-1; D gene ambiguous. V gave up 2 bases and J gave up 6 bases, with 8 bases separating them. The CDR3 runs 13 residues. Germline V gene lookup returns CDR1 PRHDT and CDR2 FYEKMQ (reference sequence). The CDR3, as DNA: TGTGCCAGCAGCTTACTGGCGAGCAATGAGCAGTTCTTC. It codes for CASSLLASNEQFF.

The chain employs TRBV4-2 and TRBJ1-5; TRBD1 aligns across 9 bases. Germline-derived CDR1 and CDR2 are LGHNA and YNFKEQ. The V segment lost 3 bases and the J segment 3 bases; nucleotides outside the gene matches: 3. The CDR3 is 15 amino acids. This CDR3 reads CASSQGQGPNQPQHF. Here the CDR3 DNA reads TGTGCCAGCAGCCAGGGACAGGGACCCAATCAGCCCCAGCATTTT.

The CDR3 nucleotides read TGTGCCAGCAGTTTACTGACAGGGAGTCGGAACGAGCAGTACTTC. Encoded protein: CASSLLTGSRNEQYF. The genes are TRBV27 and TRBJ2-7; 7 bases are a match to TRBD1. The CDR3 sequence is 15 residues long. V lost 2 bases, J lost 5 bases, and 9 bases stayed unmatched. Germline lookup yields CDR1 MNHEY and CDR2 SMNVEV (reference sequence).

The chain uses TRBV18 and TRBJ2-7; D is unresolved. CDR3 length: 15 residues. V was shortened by 3 bases and J by 1 base, with 13 bases between the two germline ends. Germline assignment: CDR1 KGHSH and CDR2 LQKENI. The CDR3: CASSPGVISSYEQYF. The CDR3 region has the DNA TGTGCCAGCTCACCGGGTGTAATTAGTTCCTACGAGCAGTACTTC.

Only one count was recorded for this clone. The rearrangement uses TRBV11-2 and TRBJ2-7, with 7 bases aligning to TRBD2. V shed 3 bases and J 2 bases; nucleotides not matched to a gene: 10. Germline CDR1 is SGHAT and CDR2 is FQNNGV. The CDR3 runs to 16 residues. The CDR3 is CASSLVGGIGPYEQYF. CDR3 DNA: TGTGCCAGCAGCTTGGTGGGGGGGATCGGACCCTACGAGCAGTACTTC. The full variable domain, its missing parts supplied by reference TRBV11-2 and TRBJ2-7, is EAGVAQSPRYKIIEKRQSVAFWCNPISGHATLYWYQQILGQGPKLLIQFQNNGVVDDSQLPKDRFSAERLKGVDSTLKIQPAKLEDSAVYLCASSLVGGIGPYEQYFGPGTRLTVT.

The chain links TRBV15 to TRBJ2-3, with TRBD2 as a possible D gene (5 bases). With 3 bases removed from V and 3 bases from J, the gap between germline ends came to 13 bases. CDR3 size: 15 residues. Germline CDR1 is LNHNV and CDR2 is YYDKDF (reference sequence). CDR3 amino acids: CATSRDSSGTDTQYF. In DNA, the CDR3 is TGTGCCACCAGCAGGGACTCATCAGGAACAGATACGCAGTATTTT.

This chain uses TRBV3-1 (or the pseudogene TRBV3-2) with TRBJ2-1; 7 positions agree with TRBD1. Germline values: CDR1 LGHDT, CDR2 YNNKEL (reference sequence). V was pared by 4 bases and J by 7 bases, with 1 base of the junction left unmatched. This CDR3 is built from 12 residues. This chain's CDR3 is CASSLQGNEQFF. The CDR3 DNA follows: TGTGCCAGCAGCCTACAGGGGAATGAGCAGTTCTTC.

The chain uses TRBV7-9 and TRBJ1-2; 8 bases agree with TRBD1. The germline gives CDR1 SEHNR, CDR2 FQNEAQ (reference sequence). The CDR3 is 12 residues long. Trimming took 4 bases from V and 8 from J; bases not matched to a gene: 3. In DNA form, the CDR3 reads TGTGCCAGCAGCTCGGACAGGGAAGGCTACACCTTC. The encoded protein is CASSSDREGYTF. Full variable domain (rest looked up from reference TRBV7-9 and TRBJ1-2): DTGVSQNPRHKITKRGQNVTFRCDPISEHNRLYWYRQTLGQGPEFLTYFQNEAQLEKSRLLSDRFSAERPKGSFSTLEIQRTEQGDSAMYLCASSSDREGYTFGSGTRLTVV.

In regard to this clone: Other DNA sequences from this sample encode an identical CDR3 as well. The chain is built from TRBV5-4 and TRBJ2-2; D is ambiguous. Germline assignment: CDR1 SGHNT and CDR2 YYREEE (reference sequence). The CDR3 has 12 residues. V lost 3 bases and J lost 2, with 2 bases in between. The CDR3 sequence is CASSSNTGELFF. CDR3 nucleotides: TGTGCCAGCAGCTCCAACACCGGGGAGCTGTTTTTT.

CDR3 amino acids: CASSYGTSGKVQYF. The CDR3 coding sequence is TGTGCCAGCAGTTACGGGACTAGCGGCAAAGTGCAGTACTTC. J is TRBJ2-7 and V is TRBV6-5; 11 bases map to TRBD2. CDR1 is MNHEY, CDR2 SVGAGI, per germline. The CDR3 covers 14 residues. V lost 2 bases, J lost 9 bases, and 6 bases stayed unmatched.

V gene TRBV5-1 combines with J gene TRBJ1-3, with D perhaps matching TRBD1 (6 bases). The CDR3 totals 17 residues. The ends were cut back, 2 bases at V and 0 bases at J, with 15 bases in the middle. Germline V CDR1 and CDR2: SGHRS, YFSETQ. CDR3 residues: CASSFSTGPNSGNTIYF. The CDR3 DNA reads as TGCGCCAGCAGCTTTTCAACAGGGCCGAACTCTGGAAACACCATATATTTT.

V usage is TRBV29-1 and J usage is TRBJ2-1, with D maybe TRBD2 (6 bases). V was trimmed by 1 base and J by 10 bases, leaving 11 bases between them. This CDR3 spans 12 amino acids. Germline V gene data show CDR1 as SQVTM and CDR2 as ANQGSEA. The CDR3 region has the DNA TGCAGCGTTGAAGGTACTAGCAGCGAGCAGTTCTTC. This encodes CSVEGTSSEQFF.

The J gene is TRBJ2-1, the V gene TRBV5-1; TRBD2 aligns across 7 bases. The CDR3 covers 15 residues. Germline loops: CDR1 SGHRS, CDR2 YFSETQ. V shed 1 base, J shed 7 bases, and the junction held 8 bases outside the gene matches. CDR3 protein: CASSLTWGGFNEQFF. DNA for the CDR3: TGCGCCAGCAGCTTGACGTGGGGGGGGTTTAATGAGCAGTTCTTC.

The CDR3 DNA reads TGCGCCAGCAGTGAGCCGAGTCACGGTAGCGGGGGGCCCATCTACGAGCAGTACTTC. The encoded protein is CASSEPSHGSGGPIYEQYF. V gene TRBV10-1 combines with J gene TRBJ2-7, with 10 bases matching TRBD2. The J segment lost 3 bases and the V segment lost 2 bases, leaving 16 bases of the junction unmatched. Germline V gene sequence: CDR1 WNHNN, CDR2 SYGVQD (reference sequence). CDR3 length: 19 amino acids.

The rearrangement uses TRBV27 and TRBJ2-7; 9 bases agree with TRBD2. The ends lost 7 bases at V and 7 bases at J; junction bases unmatched: 20. The CDR3 contains 17 residues. The germline gives CDR1 MNHEY, CDR2 SMNVEV (reference sequence). The CDR3 region is CASKYRGRGAPLGEQYF. CDR3 in DNA: TGTGCCAGCAAGTACCGCGGGAGGGGGGCCCCTTTAGGAGAGCAGTACTTC.

V gene TRBV27 combines with J gene TRBJ2-1, with TRBD2 as a possible D gene (6 bases). The length of the CDR3 is 16 residues. Trimming took off 2 bases at V and 1 base at J, with 12 bases between the two ends. Germline CDR1 reads MNHEY; CDR2 reads SMNVEV (reference sequence). The CDR3 region is CASSLAEGQSYNEQFF. The CDR3, as DNA: TGTGCCAGCAGTTTAGCGGAGGGTCAATCCTACAATGAGCAGTTCTTC.